This entry lists 21 T cell receptor beta chains sequenced from one sample in a study of blood T cell repertoires in COVID-19. The method was immunoSEQ multiplex PCR; TCRdb's version includes in-frame clones alone and lacks a portion of them. Here the sample spans some 80,000 clones, around 79% being singletons. Sequenced sample: peripheral blood. These receptors were collected from a woman older than 75 with active or convalescent COVID-19.

The chain joins TRBV28 to TRBJ2-7; 15 nucleotides line up with TRBD2. CDR1 is MDHEN and CDR2 is SYDVKM in the germline V gene. V was clipped by 5 bases and J by 4 bases; unmatched bases: 9. The CDR3 sequence is 17 residues long. Here the CDR3 reads CASSTIWGLAGGYEQYF. As DNA, the CDR3 is TGTGCCAGCAGTACCATTTGGGGACTAGCGGGAGGTTACGAGCAGTACTTC.

This clone is medium-sized by share. The chain recombines TRBV7-9 with TRBJ2-1; D gene ambiguous. Trimming removed 2 bases from V and 6 bases from J, with 17 bases in between. The CDR3 sequence is 16 residues long. Germline-derived CDR1 and CDR2 are SEHNR and FQNEAQ (reference sequence). The CDR3 coding sequence is TGTGCCAGCAGCTTAATAGGAGAGTCCACCAGCAATGAGCAGTTCTTC. Protein: CASSLIGESTSNEQFF.

V and J are TRBV7-2 and TRBJ1-5, with unresolved D. V was trimmed by 2 bases and J by 4 bases, leaving 12 bases between them. In germline, CDR1 is SGHTA, CDR2 FQGNSA. This CDR3 is 15 amino acids long. The CDR3: CASSLLGSGNQPQHF. In DNA form, the CDR3 reads TGTGCCAGCAGCTTATTAGGGTCGGGGAATCAGCCCCAGCATTTT.

The count of this clone is one. V usage is TRBV9 and J usage is TRBJ2-1; TRBD1 matches at 7 bases. V shed 4 bases, J shed 4 bases, and the junction held 11 bases outside the gene matches. The CDR3 has 16 amino acids. CDR1 and CDR2 from the germline V gene are SGDLS and YYNGEE. The CDR3 DNA is TGTGCCAGCAGCCCCCAGGGACAGCTCCTTTACAATGAGCAGTTCTTC. Protein: CASSPQGQLLYNEQFF.

The J gene is TRBJ2-7, the V gene TRBV28; the match to TRBD1 covers 7 bases. Looked up from germline, CDR1 is MDHEN and CDR2 is SYDVKM. V gave up 2 bases and J gave up 0 bases; unmatched junction bases: 7. The CDR3 contains 16 residues. CDR3 nucleotides: TGTGCCAGCAGTTTAGCCGGGACAGCGACCTCCTACGAGCAGTACTTC. It translates to CASSLAGTATSYEQYF.

The chain combines TRBV3-1 (or the pseudogene TRBV3-2) with TRBJ2-1, with 10 nucleotides matching TRBD2. Germline V lookup: CDR1 LGHDT, CDR2 YNNKEL (reference sequence). The CDR3 extends over 16 amino acids. V was pared by 4 bases and J by 4 bases, with 7 bases of the junction left unmatched. The chain's CDR3 is CASSRGTSVWYNEQFF. The CDR3 DNA reads TGTGCCAGCAGCCGCGGGACTAGCGTGTGGTACAATGAGCAGTTCTTC.

CDR3 coding DNA: TGCGCCAGCAGCTTGGCAGGGGGTAGGGGCTACACCTTC. This translates into CASSLAGGRGYTF. The gene calls are TRBV5-1 and TRBJ1-2, with 7 bases fitting TRBD1. V shed 0 bases, J shed 8 bases, and the junction held 4 bases outside the gene matches. The CDR3 covers 13 residues. The germline CDR1 and CDR2 sequences are SGHRS and YFSETQ.

J is TRBJ1-5 and V is TRBV25-1; possibly TRBD1 for D (5 bases). V lost 4 bases, J lost 6 bases, and 16 bases lay in between. Germline CDR1 and CDR2: MGHDK and SYGVNS. This CDR3 comprises 15 residues. This chain's CDR3 is CASSGDGAGGQPQHF. CDR3 DNA: TGTGCCAGCAGTGGAGACGGGGCCGGGGGTCAGCCCCAGCATTTT.

This clone was seen only a few times. The rearrangement uses TRBV4-1 and TRBJ1-4, with 8 nucleotides matching TRBD1. The CDR3 is 16 amino acids. The V gene end was trimmed by 1 base and the J gene end by 8 bases; junction bases not matched to a gene: 9. CDR1 and CDR2 from the germline V gene are MGHRA and YSYEKL. The CDR3 reads CASSQGAVPGGEKLFF. The CDR3 region has the DNA TGCGCCAGCAGCCAAGGGGCGGTCCCAGGGGGCGAAAAACTGTTTTTT.

In its sample, this clone was seen a few times. The CDR3 sequence: CASSQGAYSPLHF. For the CDR3, the DNA is TGCGCCAGCAGCCAAGGGGCATATTCACCCCTCCACTTT. V gene TRBV4-3 combines with J gene TRBJ1-6; D remains unclear. CDR1 LGHNA and CDR2 YSLEER come from the germline V gene. Trimming cost V 1 base and J 8 bases, with 6 bases left between them. The CDR3 sequence is 13 residues long.

This clone came up a few times. The chain carries TRBV6-5 and TRBJ2-7; 10 nucleotides agree with TRBD1. The J segment lost 2 bases and the V segment lost 4 bases, leaving 2 bases of the junction unmatched. The germline gives CDR1 MNHEY, CDR2 SVGAGI. The length of the CDR3 is 14 residues. The CDR3 region is CASSSGQGAYEQYF. As DNA, the CDR3 is TGTGCCAGCAGTTCCGGACAGGGGGCCTACGAGCAGTACTTC.

The chain recombines TRBV20-1 with TRBJ1-4; no firm D call. The CDR3 is 14 residues long. V lost 3 bases to trimming and J lost 5 bases, with 13 bases between them. CDR1 and CDR2 (germline): DFQATT, SNEGSKA (reference sequence). This CDR3 is CSASPEAANEKLFF. The DNA of the CDR3 is TGCAGTGCTAGTCCGGAAGCAGCGAATGAAAAACTGTTTTTT.

The V call is TRBV7-2, the J call TRBJ1-2; tentatively, D is TRBD1 (5 bases). The CDR3 covers 14 residues. The germline V gene encodes CDR1 SGHTA and CDR2 FQGNSA. Between the trimmed V and J ends, which lost 2 bases and 1 base, there was a span of 8 bases. CDR3 sequence: CASSLWGVNYGYTF. The DNA of the CDR3 is TGTGCCAGCAGCTTATGGGGGGTTAACTATGGCTACACCTTC.

The chain links TRBV13 to TRBJ2-5, with 9 bases matching TRBD2. The CDR3 length is 17 residues. Germline CDR1 PRHDT, CDR2 FYEKMQ (reference sequence). The V and J ends lost 4 bases and 3 bases, in that order; junction bases with no gene match: 12. The CDR3 DNA reads TGTGCCAGCAGCTCCGCCGGGTCGGCTAGCGGGAAAGAGACCCAGTACTTC. Its translation: CASSSAGSASGKETQYF.

This clone appeared a single time. The chain links TRBV4-3 to TRBJ1-1; 7 bases align to TRBD1. There are 14 residues in the CDR3. Germline assignment: CDR1 LGHNA and CDR2 YSLEER. The ends lost 1 base at V and 4 bases at J; junction bases unmatched: 3. The CDR3 DNA sequence: TGCGCCAGCAGCCAAGTACAGGGGATCACTGAAGCTTTCTTT. As protein: CASSQVQGITEAFF.

This sequence joins TRBV7-3 and TRBJ2-7; 8 bases align to TRBD1. The CDR3 sequence is 14 residues long. Germline-derived CDR1 and CDR2 are SGHTA and FQGTGA. V lost 5 bases and J lost 1; bases outside the gene matches: 4. CDR3 sequence (DNA): TGTGCCAGCAGCCTCGGGACAGGATCCTACGAGCAGTACTTC. Protein product: CASSLGTGSYEQYF.

J is TRBJ1-1 and V is TRBV19; no reliable D call. Looked up from germline, CDR1 is LNHDA and CDR2 is SQIVND (reference sequence). Trimming left V 7 bases short and J 5 bases short, with 23 bases between. The CDR3 is 16 amino acids. CDR3 in DNA: TGTGCCAGTATTGTGTCGGGGTTTGCGATAGGAACTGAAGCTTTCTTT. Its protein product is CASIVSGFAIGTEAFF.

V and J are TRBV19 and TRBJ2-2; 7 nucleotides match TRBD1. J gave up 7 bases and V 9 bases, and 14 bases lay outside the gene matches. CDR3 length: 15 residues. The germline CDR1 and CDR2 sequences are LNHDA and SQIVND (reference sequence). The CDR3 sequence: CASDRESWGIGELFF. The DNA for the CDR3 is TGTGCCAGCGACAGGGAAAGTTGGGGTATCGGGGAGCTGTTTTTT. Using reference TRBV19 and TRBJ2-2 for the parts outside the CDR3, the full variable domain is DGGITQSPKYLFRKEGQNVTLSCEQNLNHDAMYWYRQDPGQGLRLIYYSQIVNDFQKGDIAEGYSVSREKKESFPLTVTSAQKNPTAFYLCASDRESWGIGELFFGEGSRLTVL.

The chain is built from TRBV4-3 and TRBJ2-3; D gene uncertain. Looked up from germline, CDR1 is LGHNA and CDR2 is YSLEER. CDR3 length: 16 amino acids. Trimming pared 0 bases from V and 0 bases from J, leaving 10 bases between. The CDR3 protein is CASSQEPGGSTDTQYF. CDR3 DNA: TGCGCCAGCAGCCAAGAGCCGGGTGGTAGCACAGATACGCAGTATTTT.

The V gene is TRBV12-3 or TRBV12-4, the J gene TRBJ2-7, with D perhaps TRBD1 (5 bases). The CDR3 runs 13 residues. Between the trimmed V and J ends, which lost 8 bases and 2 bases, there was a span of 13 bases. The CDR3 region is CASRLQGTYEQYF. The DNA for the CDR3 is TGTGCCAGCCGACTTCAGGGAACCTACGAGCAGTACTTC.

This chain links TRBV11-2 with TRBJ1-3; TRBD1 matches 9 bases. Germline values: CDR1 SGHAT, CDR2 FQNNGV. This CDR3 is 17 amino acids long. V shed 2 bases and J 2 bases; nucleotides not matched to a gene: 7. This chain's CDR3 is CASSLSGTGFTGNTIYF. The CDR3 coding sequence is TGTGCCAGCAGCTTAAGCGGGACAGGGTTTACTGGAAACACCATATATTTT.